This section outlines one T cell receptor (beta chain) sequence together with its context. The data were taken from a study of shared clonotypes between healthy human individuals. TCRdb keeps only in-frame clones here, not all; method: immunoSEQ multiplex PCR. The sample includes hundreds of thousands of clones, around 95% seen only once; the top ten take about 0.11%. V dropped 3 bases and J dropped 0 bases, with 8 bases sitting between them. The CDR3 loop spans 14 amino acids. The germline CDR1 and CDR2 sequences are SEHNR and FQNEAQ (reference sequence). It was CD45RO-negative cells, positively selected for CCR7, that made up naive CD8 cells, with terminally differentiated effector memory CD45RA+ cells excluded.

This chain connects TRBV7-9 to TRBJ1-1; the D is unclear. Input material: naive CD8+ T cells sorted from blood. This TCR came from a woman in her 30s in good health. Here the CDR3 reads CASSLAEMNTEAFF. Written as DNA, the CDR3 is TGTGCCAGCAGCTTGGCGGAGATGAACACTGAAGCTTTCTTT. Supplemented by reference TRBV7-9 and TRBJ1-1, the full variable domain reads DTGVSQNPRHKITKRGQNVTFRCDPISEHNRLYWYRQTLGQGPEFLTYFQNEAQLEKSRLLSDRFSAERPKGSFSTLEIQRTEQGDSAMYLCASSLAEMNTEAFFGQGTRLTVV.